This passage covers 30 T cell receptor beta chains from one sample sequenced in a study of T cell responses to AZD1222 COVID-19 vaccine. Only in-frame clones appear in the TCRdb table, and some are missing; sequencing was by immunoSEQ multiplex PCR. Of about 97,000 clones listed, more than 70% are singletons. The sequencing here drew on peripheral blood, taken on day 0 of AZD1222 vaccination. The receptors originated from an adult in good health.

The V call is TRBV24-1, the J call TRBJ1-1; 7 bases map to TRBD1. The germline CDR1 and CDR2 sequences are KGHDR and SFDVKD. With 4 bases clipped from V and 5 bases from J, the junction kept 12 bases outside the gene matches. The CDR3 length is 16 residues. This chain's CDR3 is CATSETGAQEQTEAFF. The DNA of the CDR3 is TGTGCCACCAGTGAAACAGGGGCCCAAGAACAGACTGAAGCTTTCTTT.

The chain joins TRBV18 to TRBJ2-7; TRBD1 agrees at 7 bases. V lost 2 bases, J lost 4 bases, and 8 bases stayed unmatched. The CDR3 runs 15 residues. Germline CDR1 KGHSH, CDR2 LQKENI. The DNA of the CDR3 is TGTGCCAGCTCACCAAGTTTTGGGACAGAGTACGAGCAGTACTTC. It is translated as CASSPSFGTEYEQYF.

The rearrangement links TRBV5-1 to TRBJ2-5, with 7 bases lining up with TRBD1. The germline gives CDR1 SGHRS, CDR2 YFSETQ. The CDR3 has 14 amino acids. V trimming: 4 bases; J trimming: 2 bases; junction bases outside the gene matches: 5. CDR3 in amino acids: CASSTGQLQETQYF. The DNA of the CDR3 is TGCGCCAGCAGCACGGGACAGTTACAAGAGACCCAGTACTTC.

The chain recombines TRBV3-1 (or the pseudogene TRBV3-2) with TRBJ1-6; 9 positions agree with TRBD1. V shed 4 bases, J shed 8 bases, and the junction held 3 bases outside the gene matches. Germline-derived CDR1 and CDR2 are LGHDT and YNNKEL (reference sequence). The CDR3 has 14 amino acids. CDR3 nucleotide sequence: TGTGCCAGCAGCCGGGACAGGGTATATTCACCCCTCCACTTT. The encoded protein is CASSRDRVYSPLHF.

This clone appeared a single time. V and J are TRBV5-6 and TRBJ1-5, with D unresolved. V lost 2 bases, J lost 7 bases, and 13 bases lay in between. There are 14 residues in the CDR3. CDR1 SGHDT and CDR2 YYEEEE come from the germline V gene. In DNA form, the CDR3 reads TGTGCCAGCAGCTTACGTTCCACCGAGCAGCCCCAGCATTTT. This encodes CASSLRSTEQPQHF. Complete variable domain (other parts from reference TRBV5-6 and TRBJ1-5): DAGVTQSPTHLIKTRGQQVTLRCSPKSGHDTVSWYQQALGQGPQFIFQYYEEEERQRGNFPDRFSGHQFPNYSSELNVNALLLGDSALYLCASSLRSTEQPQHFGDGTRLSIL.

This chain links TRBV6-6 with TRBJ1-2, with TRBD1 matching 10 bases. CDR3 length equals 16 residues. V was clipped by 4 bases and J by 4 bases; unmatched bases: 9. Germline V gene data show CDR1 as MNHNY and CDR2 as SVGAGI (reference sequence). The CDR3: CASSWDSGTGAYGYTF. The CDR3, as DNA: TGTGCCAGCAGTTGGGACTCCGGGACAGGGGCCTATGGCTACACCTTC.

This clone was seen once. The V gene is TRBV3-1 (or the pseudogene TRBV3-2), the J gene TRBJ2-4, with TRBD1 identical over 9 bases. Trimming removed 5 bases from V and 6 bases from J; junction bases left unmatched: 8. The CDR3 has 15 amino acids. Germline V lookup: CDR1 LGHDT, CDR2 YNNKEL (reference sequence). The CDR3 region has the DNA TGTGCCAGCAGCACCGGGACAGGGTCGATAAACATTCAGTACTTC. Its protein product is CASSTGTGSINIQYF.

This sequence joins TRBV20-1 and TRBJ2-1; D not certain. The length of the CDR3 is 11 residues. Germline CDR1 and CDR2: DFQATT and SNEGSKA (reference sequence). The germline V and J ends were trimmed by 4 bases and 9 bases, with 10 bases remaining between them. The CDR3 DNA reads TGCAGTGCTACGCCTGTTCGTGAGCAGTTCTTC. Residues: CSATPVREQFF.

The V call is TRBV5-6, the J call TRBJ2-7, with 7 bases fitting TRBD2. J lost 1 base, V lost 6 bases, and 10 bases had no gene match. Germline V gene lookup returns CDR1 SGHDT and CDR2 YYEEEE. The CDR3 consists of 15 residues. The CDR3 sequence is CASKHLQRGSYEQYV. CDR3 DNA: TGTGCCAGCAAACACCTCCAGCGGGGATCCTACGAGCAGTACGTC.

This chain links TRBV6-5 with TRBJ2-3; the match to TRBD2 covers 7 bases. In germline, CDR1 is MNHEY, CDR2 SVGAGI. The ends lost 7 bases at V and 2 bases at J; junction bases unmatched: 9. This CDR3 contains 15 residues. Here the CDR3 reads CASTRAGNPTDTQYF. In DNA form, the CDR3 reads TGTGCCAGCACTCGAGCGGGGAATCCCACAGATACGCAGTATTTT.

The chain employs TRBV7-2 and TRBJ2-3, with TRBD1 matching 12 bases. Looked up from germline, CDR1 is SGHTA and CDR2 is FQGNSA. V gave up 5 bases and J gave up 6 bases; unmatched junction bases: 6. The length of the CDR3 is 15 residues. Here the CDR3 reads CASSRDRGRGDTQYF. The CDR3 DNA reads as TGTGCCAGCAGCCGGGACAGGGGGCGTGGTGATACGCAGTATTTT.

In its sample, this clone was seen a few times. A read error may account for a junction end that differs from germline. This chain uses TRBV24-1 with TRBJ1-3; D gene unclear. The germline V gene has CDR1 KGHDR and CDR2 SFDVKD. The CDR3 is 12 residues long. CDR3 region: CATSESRVLSLF. CDR3 DNA: TGTGCCACCAGTGAATCCCGGGTCCTTTCCCTCTTT.

The chain combines TRBV7-2 with TRBJ1-3; D is perhaps TRBD1 (5 bases). CDR3 length: 18 residues. CDR1 and CDR2 from the germline V gene are SGHTA and FQGNSA. V was cut by 1 base and J by 0 bases, with 16 bases left in between. The CDR3 coding sequence is TGTGCCAGCAGCTTAGTTCCAGGGCTTCCTTACTCTGGAAACACCATATATTTT. Amino acids: CASSLVPGLPYSGNTIYF.

This clone turned up a few times. The chain employs TRBV6-1 and TRBJ1-2, with no clear D. This CDR3 is built from 14 residues. Germline CDR1 reads MNHNS; CDR2 reads SASEGT. V shed 2 bases and J shed 6 bases, with 13 bases lying between them. The CDR3 protein is CASSEKAEGHGYTF. The CDR3 DNA is TGTGCCAGCAGTGAAAAGGCCGAGGGCCATGGCTACACCTTC.

This rearrangement joins TRBV6-5 to TRBJ2-1, with 9 positions matching TRBD2. CDR3 size: 14 residues. Germline values: CDR1 MNHEY, CDR2 SVGAGI. After removal of 7 bases from V and 6 bases from J, the junction contained 7 bases not matched to a gene. The CDR3 region has the DNA TGTGCCAGCAAGGGACTAGCTCTAGCCAATGAGCAGTTCTTC. Amino acids: CASKGLALANEQFF.

The V and J genes are TRBV28 and TRBJ1-1; D not resolved. V gave up 4 bases and J gave up 13 bases, with 16 bases separating them. Germline V gene lookup returns CDR1 MDHEN and CDR2 SYDVKM. CDR3 length: 12 residues. The CDR3 protein is CASSSGRLDVFF. The CDR3 DNA follows: TGTGCCAGCAGTTCGGGTCGTCTGGACGTTTTCTTT.

The rearrangement links TRBV11-2 to TRBJ1-4; TRBD1 agrees at 10 bases. The CDR3 consists of 18 residues. The V and J ends lost 5 bases and 3 bases, in that order; junction bases with no gene match: 12. The V gene's germline CDR1 is SGHAT and CDR2 FQNNGV. This CDR3 is CASSQQRSGTGANEKLFF. The CDR3, as DNA: TGTGCCAGCAGCCAGCAGCGCTCCGGGACAGGGGCTAATGAAAAACTGTTTTTT.

The chain joins TRBV4-1 to TRBJ2-7, with D perhaps TRBD2 (6 bases). The CDR3 loop spans 15 amino acids. Germline-derived CDR1 and CDR2 are MGHRA and YSYEKL. V lost 0 bases and J lost 2, with 11 bases in between. CDR3 DNA sequence: TGCGCCAGCAGCCAAGATTTTGCGGGGACCTACGAGCAGTACGTC. This sequence encodes CASSQDFAGTYEQYV.

The chain couples TRBV4-1 to TRBJ1-2; D remains ambiguous. The V gene's germline CDR1 is MGHRA and CDR2 YSYEKL. This CDR3 comprises 14 residues. The V end was cut by 4 bases, the J end by 2 bases, with 11 bases between. Here the CDR3 DNA reads TGCGCCAGCAGCCCGGCGGGGATGAACTATGGCTACACCTTC. Its translation is CASSPAGMNYGYTF.

The chain recombines TRBV27 with TRBJ1-5, with 10 bases matching TRBD1. The CDR3 runs 18 residues. Germline CDR1 MNHEY, CDR2 SMNVEV (reference sequence). V shed 4 bases and J 0 bases; nucleotides not matched to a gene: 9. The CDR3 reads CASSSFGTGVYSNQPQHF. In nucleotides, the CDR3 is TGTGCCAGCAGTTCTTTCGGGACAGGGGTTTATAGCAATCAGCCCCAGCATTTT.

The chain joins TRBV11-3 to TRBJ1-5; D remains ambiguous. This CDR3 spans 15 amino acids. Germline V gene sequence: CDR1 SGHNT, CDR2 YENEEA. With 2 bases removed from V and 2 bases from J, the gap between germline ends came to 10 bases. The CDR3 DNA is TGTGCCAGCAGCTTATTCATATCGGGCAATCAGCCCCAGCATTTT. The encoded protein is CASSLFISGNQPQHF.

CDR3 loop: CASSRTSGIVYNEQFF. The CDR3 DNA follows: TGTGCCAGCAGCCGGACTAGCGGGATAGTCTACAATGAGCAGTTCTTC. V gene TRBV3-1 (or the pseudogene TRBV3-2) combines with J gene TRBJ2-1; 12 bases are a match to TRBD2. CDR1 LGHDT and CDR2 YNNKEL come from the germline V gene (reference sequence). Trimming cost V 4 bases and J 3 bases; bases outside gene matches: 4. The CDR3 has 16 residues.

This chain joins TRBV11-1 and TRBJ2-3; TRBD2 matches at 8 bases. After removal of 5 bases from V and 5 bases from J, the junction contained 12 bases not matched to a gene. Germline CDR1 is SGHAT and CDR2 is FQDESV (reference sequence). CDR3 length: 16 residues. DNA for the CDR3: TGTGCCAGCAGCCGCCCCGGGACTAGATTGATAGATACGCAGTATTTT. As protein: CASSRPGTRLIDTQYF.

This clone is a singleton in its sample. V gene TRBV4-3 combines with J gene TRBJ1-5; weak D call: TRBD1 (5 bases). CDR3 length equals 15 residues. V shed 0 bases and J shed 6 bases, with 12 bases lying between them. The germline gives CDR1 LGHNA, CDR2 YSLEER. DNA for the CDR3: TGCGCCAGCAGCCAAGATTTCCGGGGGGTTCAGCCCCAGCATTTT. Translated, it gives CASSQDFRGVQPQHF.

The chain links TRBV4-2 to TRBJ2-1; no clear D. With 5 bases removed from V and 6 bases from J, the gap between germline ends came to 14 bases. The CDR3 extends over 14 amino acids. Germline CDR1 is LGHNA and CDR2 is YNFKEQ. CDR3 bases: TGTGCCAGCAGCTCAAATCCCCAATTCAATGAGCAGTTCTTC. Translation gives CASSSNPQFNEQFF.

V gene TRBV12-3 or TRBV12-4 combines with J gene TRBJ1-1, with D unresolved. Trimming removed 3 bases at V and 2 bases at J, with 7 bases between. The CDR3 totals 13 residues. The CDR3 sequence is CASSFMGNTEAFF. For the CDR3, the DNA is TGTGCCAGCAGTTTTATGGGAAACACTGAAGCTTTCTTT.

This clone came up a few times. The chain has TRBV6-2 or TRBV6-3 and TRBJ1-5, with D maybe TRBD1 (5 bases). Germline CDR1 is MNHEY and CDR2 is SVGEGT. The CDR3 extends over 14 amino acids. Trimming took off 8 bases at V and 0 bases at J, with 11 bases between the two ends. The CDR3 sequence: CASRSGDSNQPQHF. As DNA, the CDR3 is TGTGCCAGCCGTTCGGGGGATAGCAATCAGCCCCAGCATTTT.

V gene TRBV5-4 combines with J gene TRBJ1-4; D not certain. CDR1 is SGHNT and CDR2 is YYREEE in the germline V gene (reference sequence). The V end lost 0 bases, the J end lost 5 bases, and 8 bases lay between the germline ends. This CDR3 has 14 residues. CDR3 nucleotide sequence: TGTGCCAGCAGCTTGGGGCAGCTAAATGAAAAACTGTTTTTT. Translating it yields CASSLGQLNEKLFF.

The chain recombines TRBV5-1 with TRBJ2-2; 7 bases fit TRBD1. Trimming removed 3 bases from V and 5 bases from J; junction bases left unmatched: 7. This CDR3 contains 15 residues. Germline lookup yields CDR1 SGHRS and CDR2 YFSETQ. This CDR3 is CASSSGQRLTGELFF. The CDR3, as DNA: TGCGCCAGCAGCTCGGGACAGAGATTAACCGGGGAGCTGTTTTTT.

CDR3 amino acids: CASSKAEFSYEQYF. Here the CDR3 DNA reads TGCGCCAGCAGCAAAGCGGAGTTCTCCTACGAGCAGTACTTC. V usage is TRBV4-1 and J usage is TRBJ2-7; a possible D gene is TRBD2 (5 bases). V shed 5 bases and J shed 0 bases, with 11 bases lying between them. This CDR3 region has 14 residues. Germline V lookup: CDR1 MGHRA, CDR2 YSYEKL.